These T cell receptor beta chains were read from a single sample in a study of T cell responses to AZD1222 COVID-19 vaccine. Clones were sequenced by immunoSEQ multiplex PCR, and TCRdb holds only the in-frame ones, with some missing. The repertoire holds about 120,000 clones, approximately 92% seen once, with over 4% in the top ten. Sequencing used peripheral blood, obtained 28 days after the second dose of the MenACWY control vaccine. All receptors derive from an adult who received the MenACWY meningococcal vaccine as a control. CDR3s include the opening cysteine and the closing phenylalanine or tryptophan. Size tells how often a clone was seen (once, few, many) or the class of an expanded clone, and some rows leave it out.

once	TRBV7-9	16	TRBJ1-4	CASSTGQGATNEKLFF
-	TRBV19	16	TRBJ2-2	CASSPQGAKNTGELFF
-	TRBV6-2/TRBV6-3	13	TRBJ2-5	CASSYQDRWAQYF
-	TRBV19	15	TRBJ2-1	CATRGSSGVRGEQFF
-	TRBV7-7	17	TRBJ2-5	CASTLPLAGGLIETQYF
once	TRBV4-3	16	TRBJ2-1	CASSLGVGGSYNEQFF
-	TRBV6-2/TRBV6-3	15	TRBJ1-1	CASSGPGQGAGEAFF
once	TRBV2	14	TRBJ1-2	CASSEGRGGYGYTF
-	TRBV7-7	16	TRBJ2-5	CASSLRTKTEQETQYF
-	TRBV3-1/TRBV3-2	15	TRBJ2-3	CASSQVKGTADTQYF
-	TRBV6-5	15	TRBJ1-4	CASSYSRAVMEKLFF
once	TRBV5-6	16	TRBJ2-1	CASSGGPLYSYNEQFF
-	TRBV9	17	TRBJ2-1	CASSPHGTGMAYNEQFF
-	TRBV2	14	TRBJ2-3	CASSAGQPTDTQYF
-	TRBV5-1	14	TRBJ2-1	CASSLERAGDEQFF
-	TRBV7-2	15	TRBJ2-7	CASSLATGGGFEQYF
-	TRBV12-3/TRBV12-4	13	TRBJ1-1	CASSPPGPVLAFF
-	TRBV2	14	TRBJ1-1	CASRIDRRNTEAFF
-	TRBV27	15	TRBJ1-1	CASSAQGWGNTEAFF
-	TRBV28	12	TRBJ1-2	CASSLLSLGYTF
-	TRBV2	13	TRBJ1-3	CASVLSSGNTIYF
-	TRBV7-2	15	TRBJ2-7	CASSLRRDVFWEQYF
-	TRBV11-2	13	TRBJ1-2	CASSPDLGYGYTF
-	TRBV27	13	TRBJ1-2	CASSRDYYYGYTF
-	TRBV28	14	TRBJ2-2	CASSLTGGAGELFF
-	TRBV3-1/TRBV3-2	14	TRBJ2-1	CASSQDGLDNEQFF
-	TRBV7-9	18	TRBJ1-3	CASSPPYTRGKDGNTIYF
-	TRBV4-3	14	TRBJ2-2	CASSRGTNTGELFF